This TCR beta chain is drawn from a study of blood T cell repertoires in COVID-19. This clone was seen ten or more times. At one of its ends the junction is not consistent with the germline gene, which may arise from a read error. Here immunoSEQ multiplex PCR was the method, and the copy in TCRdb shows in-frame clones only, minus some. Of approximately 210,000 clones detected, around 84% appear once; the ten largest clones hold roughly 10%. The germline V gene has CDR1 SGHTA and CDR2 FQGNSA. The CDR3 sequence is 16 residues long. The source of this sequence is a woman aged 80 or over with COVID-19, enrolled during active disease. The V and J genes are TRBV7-2 and TRBJ2-2; 9 bases are shared with TRBD1. The specimen sequenced was peripheral blood. The CDR3 DNA is TGTGCCAGCAGCCCCGGACAGGGGAGAGGCACCCGGGAGCTGTTTTTT. Translated: CASSPGQGRGTRELFF.